Below, 20 T cell receptor beta chains from the same sample are listed, as sequenced in a study of T cell changes during pregnancy in multiple sclerosis (dated by TCRdb to the late 2010s). Library generation was performed with the immunoSEQ multiplex PCR assay. Entries here come from immuneACCESS through TCRdb and include only in-frame sequences with V and J called. Some clones fail to appear in such tables; in the studies checked, an unresolved V gene covers under half of the shortfall, and the cause of the remainder is unknown. The sample yields roughly 32,000 clones; roughly nine tenths were counted once. In total, the top ten clones hold about 3.6% of the sample. This specimen consisted of CD8+ T cells from peripheral blood mononuclear cells, obtained in the second trimester of pregnancy. The receptors stem from a female donor in good health, enrolled as a control in a pregnancy study.

This clone was seen just once. J is TRBJ2-3 and V is TRBV2; 8 bases fit TRBD2. The CDR3 contains 15 residues. The V and J ends lost 1 base and 4 bases, in that order; junction bases with no gene match: 4. The germline gives CDR1 SNHLY, CDR2 FYNNEI. DNA for the CDR3: TGTGCCAGCAGTGAAGTGGCGGGGGGCCCAGATACGCAGTATTTT. It codes for CASSEVAGGPDTQYF.

The chain combines TRBV4-2 with TRBJ1-2, with 8 bases fitting TRBD1. The germline CDR1 and CDR2 sequences are LGHNA and YNFKEQ. CDR3 size: 15 residues. J lost 4 bases, V lost 1 base, and 5 bases had no gene match. In DNA, the CDR3 is TGTGCCAGCAGCCAAGGGGTAGACAGGGGCTATGGCTACACCTTC. It specifies CASSQGVDRGYGYTF.

The rearrangement links TRBV7-2 to TRBJ1-5, with 7 nucleotides matching TRBD1. The germline V gene encodes CDR1 SGHTA and CDR2 FQGNSA. V lost 1 base, J lost 5 bases, and 5 bases stayed unmatched. The length of the CDR3 is 15 residues. As DNA, the CDR3 is TGTGCCAGCAGCTTAGAAGGGACAGCTGATCAGCCCCAGCATTTT. Translating it yields CASSLEGTADQPQHF.

Only a few counts were recorded for this clone. V and J are TRBV4-3 and TRBJ1-1, with D perhaps TRBD1 (5 bases). Trimming took off 4 bases at V and 0 bases at J, with 6 bases between the two ends. There are 13 residues in the CDR3. Germline V lookup: CDR1 LGHNA, CDR2 YSLEER. The CDR3 DNA follows: TGCGCCAGCAGCCCGACAGTGAACACTGAAGCTTTCTTT. The encoded protein is CASSPTVNTEAFF.

The chain combines TRBV2 with TRBJ2-3; a possible D gene is TRBD1 (6 bases). The V end was cut by 5 bases, the J end by 3 bases, with 21 bases between. Per germline, CDR1 SNHLY and CDR2 FYNNEI. This CDR3 spans 17 amino acids. The CDR3 nucleotides read TGTGCCAGCAGTCACCCCAGGGGTACAGAATCAACAGATACGCAGTATTTT. This gives the protein CASSHPRGTESTDTQYF.

This clone was observed a few times. This sequence joins TRBV29-1 and TRBJ1-1, with D perhaps TRBD1 (5 bases). V gave up 6 bases and J gave up 5 bases, with 7 bases separating them. The CDR3 sequence is 10 residues long. Germline V gene data show CDR1 as SQVTM and CDR2 as ANQGSEA. CDR3 sequence (DNA): TGCAGCGTGGGGGGGACTGAAGCTTTCTTT. Its protein product is CSVGGTEAFF.

The chain links TRBV4-2 to TRBJ1-5; D is possibly TRBD1 (6 bases). CDR1 LGHNA and CDR2 YNFKEQ come from the germline V gene. The CDR3 loop spans 15 amino acids. V lost 4 bases to trimming and J lost 3 bases, with 13 bases between them. CDR3 sequence reads: CASSLMTGPNQPQHF. CDR3 sequence (DNA): TGTGCCAGCAGCCTGATGACAGGCCCCAATCAGCCCCAGCATTTT.

The V call is TRBV7-3, the J call TRBJ2-3; D ambiguous. The CDR3 covers 13 residues. Germline values: CDR1 SGHTA, CDR2 FQGTGA. V lost 4 bases and J 5 bases, leaving 10 bases between the germline ends. The CDR3, as DNA: TGTGCCAGCAGCTCAATAGTCGGAGATACGCAGTATTTT. Protein: CASSSIVGDTQYF. Complete variable domain (other parts from reference TRBV7-3 and TRBJ2-3): GAGVSQTPSNKVTEKGKYVELRCDPISGHTALYWYRQSLGQGPEFLIYFQGTGAADDSGLPNDRFFAVRPEGSVSTLKIQRTERGDSAVYLCASSSIVGDTQYFGPGTRLTVL.

This sequence joins TRBV6-1 and TRBJ2-7; TRBD2 might be the D (5 bases). The CDR3 spans 13 residues. Germline V gene sequence: CDR1 MNHNS, CDR2 SASEGT. Trimming stripped 6 bases from V and 0 bases from J, with 9 bases between. The CDR3 DNA sequence: TGTGCCAGCAGGGACTCTAACTCCTACGAGCAGTACTTC. This gives the protein CASRDSNSYEQYF.

This clone is classed as medium-sized. The chain couples TRBV7-2 to TRBJ1-1, with 9 bases aligning to TRBD1. The CDR3 sequence is 18 residues long. Germline V gene data show CDR1 as SGHTA and CDR2 as FQGNSA. The V and J ends lost 3 bases and 4 bases, in that order; junction bases with no gene match: 15. CDR3 nucleotide sequence: TGTGCCAGCAGCTTTCCGGGACAGGGTATTGCCGGAGGCACTGAAGCTTTCTTT. Encoded protein: CASSFPGQGIAGGTEAFF.

The chain joins TRBV27 to TRBJ1-2; the match to TRBD1 covers 7 bases. The J segment lost 3 bases and the V segment lost 5 bases, leaving 9 bases of the junction unmatched. The CDR3 spans 15 residues. Germline V gives CDR1 MNHEY, CDR2 SMNVEV (reference sequence). The DNA of the CDR3 is TGTGCCAGCAGTGCACGGGACAGCGGGTACTATGGCTACACCTTC. Amino acid sequence: CASSARDSGYYGYTF.

The rearrangement uses TRBV27 and TRBJ2-7; perhaps TRBD2 as D (7 bases). The germline gives CDR1 MNHEY, CDR2 SMNVEV (reference sequence). The CDR3 covers 14 residues. Trimming took off 6 bases at V and 7 bases at J, with 19 bases between the two ends. CDR3 in DNA: TGTGCCAGCAGGACGGGGGCCCCGGGGGGTGAGCAGTACTTC. Translation gives CASRTGAPGGEQYF.

The rearrangement uses TRBV5-1 and TRBJ2-1; 16 bases line up with TRBD2. CDR3 length: 15 amino acids. Per the germline V gene, CDR1 is SGHRS and CDR2 is YFSETQ. V gave up 3 bases and J gave up 8 bases; unmatched junction bases: 2. This CDR3 is CASSSGTSGGDEQFF. The DNA for the CDR3 is TGCGCCAGCAGCTCCGGGACTAGCGGGGGGGATGAGCAGTTCTTC.

V usage is TRBV9 and J usage is TRBJ2-5; 7 nucleotides align to TRBD1. J gave up 3 bases and V 5 bases, and 4 bases lay outside the gene matches. CDR3 length: 13 residues. The germline V gene encodes CDR1 SGDLS and CDR2 YYNGEE. The CDR3 is CASRRQGEETQYF. CDR3 DNA sequence: TGTGCCAGCAGGAGACAGGGCGAAGAGACCCAGTACTTC.

The chain has TRBV7-9 and TRBJ2-7, with TRBD2 as a possible D gene (6 bases). This CDR3 is 17 amino acids long. V lost 1 base and J 0 bases, leaving 16 bases between the germline ends. The germline V gene has CDR1 SEHNR and CDR2 FQNEAQ (reference sequence). CDR3 nucleotides: TGTGCCAGCAGCTTAGGAGTTCTGCAGACTAGCTCCTACGAGCAGTACTTC. Its translation is CASSLGVLQTSSYEQYF.

As concerns this clone: At one end, the junction sequence differs from germline, possibly due to a read error. The V call is TRBV4-3, the J call TRBJ2-3; 9 bases are shared with TRBD2. This CDR3 spans 13 amino acids. Germline V gene sequence: CDR1 LGHNA, CDR2 YSLEER. DNA for the CDR3: TGCGCCAGCAGCCAAGACCGGCTAGCGGGGAATGTTTTT. Protein sequence: CASSQDRLAGNVF.

The gene calls are TRBV5-6 and TRBJ2-1; D unresolved. The CDR3 length is 15 residues. Germline V lookup: CDR1 SGHDT, CDR2 YYEEEE. With 4 bases removed from V and 5 bases from J, the gap between germline ends came to 16 bases. Here the CDR3 DNA reads TGTGCCAGCAGCCCCACGGGTATGGCCCACAATGAGCAGTTCTTC. Translation: CASSPTGMAHNEQFF. Full variable domain (rest looked up from reference TRBV5-6 and TRBJ2-1): DAGVTQSPTHLIKTRGQQVTLRCSPKSGHDTVSWYQQALGQGPQFIFQYYEEEERQRGNFPDRFSGHQFPNYSSELNVNALLLGDSALYLCASSPTGMAHNEQFFGPGTRLTVL.

Remarks on this clone: The same CDR3 also results from other DNA sequences found in this sample. J is TRBJ2-7 and V is TRBV2; D ambiguous. Germline V gene sequence: CDR1 SNHLY, CDR2 FYNNEI. The CDR3 sequence is 10 residues long. The V end lost 6 bases, the J end lost 4 bases, and 4 bases lay between the germline ends. DNA for the CDR3: TGTGCCAGCAGAGCATACGAGCAGTACTTC. Protein: CASRAYEQYF.

The genes are TRBV10-1 and TRBJ1-4; no definite D call. The CDR3 contains 16 residues. V lost 6 bases to trimming and J lost 2 bases, with 16 bases between them. The germline gives CDR1 WNHNN, CDR2 SYGVQD (reference sequence). The CDR3 loop reads CASSGIGGETNEKLFF. In nucleotides, the CDR3 is TGCGCCAGCAGCGGCATCGGCGGGGAGACTAATGAAAAACTGTTTTTT.

V gene TRBV29-1 combines with J gene TRBJ2-7, with 10 bases matching TRBD1. Germline V CDR1 and CDR2: SQVTM, ANQGSEA. V was clipped by 4 bases and J by 4 bases; unmatched bases: 1. This CDR3 has 12 amino acids. CDR3: CSVGQGAYEQYF. The CDR3 bases are TGCAGCGTTGGACAGGGGGCTTACGAGCAGTACTTC.